This T cell receptor (beta chain) derives from a study of blood T cell repertoires in COVID-19. Libraries were prepared by immunoSEQ multiplex PCR; TCRdb keeps only in-frame clonotypes and omits some of them. Of roughly 300,000 clones listed, roughly 93% were seen once; the top ten hold about 2.5%. The CDR3 is 12 amino acids. The J gene is TRBJ1-5, the V gene TRBV12-2. TRBV12-2 is classified as a pseudogene. Sequencing input: PBMCs or T cells enriched from blood (not recorded which). This TCR was recovered from a woman aged 40 to 50 with acute COVID-19. CDR3 bases: TGTGCAAGTCGTCTAGGAGGTCAGCCCCAGCATTTT. It yields the protein CASRLGGQPQHF.